The text below deals with one T cell receptor beta chain. Its antigen is not identified. These data originate in a study of siplizumab effects on memory and regulatory T cells. Study-level findings and limits: The drug siplizumab significantly decreased the alloreactive sequences that could be traced to unstimulated CD4+ memory cells. Relative to controls at roughly 27%, mappable alloreactive CD4+ clones exhibited a mean Treg-derived proportion of over 60% with siplizumab. Confirmation was lacking for the suppressive function of proliferating Tregs derived from siplizumab cultures.

CDR3 length: 15 amino acids. CDR1 MGHDK and CDR2 SYGVNS come from the germline V gene. Deletions cut 5 bases from V and 9 bases from J, with 17 bases between. Sequenced by immunoSEQ multiplex PCR; TCRdb stores in-frame clones only, minus some. This table has around 110,000 clones, about 94% appearing once. V gene TRBV25-1 combines with J gene TRBJ1-6; possible D gene TRBD1, 6 bases. Sequencing was carried out using non-Treg CD4+ T cells sorted from blood. The clonotype was recovered from a human donor in good health. In DNA, the CDR3 is TGTGCCAGCAGTAATACAGGGTTTGGTGGTTCACCCCTCCACTTT. Translation gives CASSNTGFGGSPLHF.